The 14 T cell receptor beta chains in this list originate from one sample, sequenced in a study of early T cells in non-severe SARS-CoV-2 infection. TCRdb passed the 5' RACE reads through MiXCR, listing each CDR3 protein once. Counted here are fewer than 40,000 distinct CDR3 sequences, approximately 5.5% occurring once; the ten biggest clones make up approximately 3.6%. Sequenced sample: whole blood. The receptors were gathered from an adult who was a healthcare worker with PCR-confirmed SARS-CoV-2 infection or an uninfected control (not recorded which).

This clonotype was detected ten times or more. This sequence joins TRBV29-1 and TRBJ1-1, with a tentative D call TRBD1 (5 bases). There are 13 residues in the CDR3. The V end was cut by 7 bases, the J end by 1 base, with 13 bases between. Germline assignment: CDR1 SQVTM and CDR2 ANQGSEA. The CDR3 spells CSAEGQGNTEAFF. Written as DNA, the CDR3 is TGCAGCGCAGAAGGGCAGGGGAACACTGAAGCTTTCTTT.

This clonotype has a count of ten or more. CDR3 nucleotide sequence: TGCAGCGTTGGGACTAGCGGGAGTGAGCAGTTCTTC. This sequence encodes CSVGTSGSEQFF. The chain joins TRBV29-1 to TRBJ2-1; 13 nucleotides align to TRBD2. J gave up 9 bases and V 4 bases, and 0 bases lay outside the gene matches. Germline loops: CDR1 SQVTM, CDR2 ANQGSEA. This CDR3 comprises 12 residues.

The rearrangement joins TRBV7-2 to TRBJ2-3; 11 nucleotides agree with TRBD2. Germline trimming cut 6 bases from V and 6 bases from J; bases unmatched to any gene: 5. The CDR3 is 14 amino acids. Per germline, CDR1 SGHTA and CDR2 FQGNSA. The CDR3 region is CASSYSGRADTQYF. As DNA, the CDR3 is TGTGCCAGCAGTTATAGCGGGAGGGCCGATACGCAGTATTTT.

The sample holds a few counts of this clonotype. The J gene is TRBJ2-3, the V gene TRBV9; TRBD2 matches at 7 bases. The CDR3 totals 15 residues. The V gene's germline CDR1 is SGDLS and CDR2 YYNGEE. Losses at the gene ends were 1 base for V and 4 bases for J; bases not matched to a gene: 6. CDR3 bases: TGTGCCAGCAGCGTAAGGTCGGGAGGCCCAGATACGCAGTATTTT. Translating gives CASSVRSGGPDTQYF. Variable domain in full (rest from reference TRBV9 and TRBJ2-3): DSGVTQTPKHLITATGQRVTLRCSPRSGDLSVYWYQQSLDQGLQFLIQYYNGEERAKGNILERFSAQQFPDLHSELNLSSLELGDSALYFCASSVRSGGPDTQYFGPGTRLTVL.

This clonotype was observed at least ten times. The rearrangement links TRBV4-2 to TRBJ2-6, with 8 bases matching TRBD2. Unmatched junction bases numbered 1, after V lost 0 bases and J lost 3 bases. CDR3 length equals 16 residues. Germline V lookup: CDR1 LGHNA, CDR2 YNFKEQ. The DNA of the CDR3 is TGTGCCAGCAGCCAAGATGGGACTAGTGGGGCCAACGTCCTGACTTTC. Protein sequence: CASSQDGTSGANVLTF.

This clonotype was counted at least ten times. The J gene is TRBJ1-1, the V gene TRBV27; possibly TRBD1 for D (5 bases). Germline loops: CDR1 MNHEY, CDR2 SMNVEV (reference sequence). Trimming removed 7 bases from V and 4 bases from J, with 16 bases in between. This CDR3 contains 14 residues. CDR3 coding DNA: TGTGCCAGCACCGAATCAGGGAGGGGCACTGAAGCTTTCTTT. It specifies CASTESGRGTEAFF.

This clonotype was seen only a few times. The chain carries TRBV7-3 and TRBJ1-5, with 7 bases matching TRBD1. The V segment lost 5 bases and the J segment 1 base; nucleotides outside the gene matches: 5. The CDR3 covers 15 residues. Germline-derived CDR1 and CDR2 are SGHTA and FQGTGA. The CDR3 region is CASSPDRESNQPQHF. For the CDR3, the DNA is TGTGCCAGCAGCCCCGACAGGGAGAGCAATCAGCCCCAGCATTTT.

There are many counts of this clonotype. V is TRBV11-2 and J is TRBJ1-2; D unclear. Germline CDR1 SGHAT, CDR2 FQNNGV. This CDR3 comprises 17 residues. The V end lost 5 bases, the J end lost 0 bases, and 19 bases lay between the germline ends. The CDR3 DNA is TGTGCCAGCAGCCAAACTCCGGGATCATTAGCTAACTATGGCTACACCTTC. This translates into CASSQTPGSLANYGYTF.

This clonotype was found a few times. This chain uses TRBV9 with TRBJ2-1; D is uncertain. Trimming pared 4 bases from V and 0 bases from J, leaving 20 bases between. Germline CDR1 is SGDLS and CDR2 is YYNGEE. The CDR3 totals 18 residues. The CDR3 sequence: CASSLLMGSTSSYNEQFF. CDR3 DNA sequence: TGTGCCAGCAGCCTCCTTATGGGCAGTACCAGCTCCTACAATGAGCAGTTCTTC.

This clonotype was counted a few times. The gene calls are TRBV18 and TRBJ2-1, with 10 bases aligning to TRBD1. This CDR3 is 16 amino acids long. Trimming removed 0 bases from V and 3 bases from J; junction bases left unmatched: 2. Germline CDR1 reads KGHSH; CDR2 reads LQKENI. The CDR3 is CASSPPGQGNYNEQFF. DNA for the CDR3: TGTGCCAGCTCACCACCGGGACAGGGGAACTACAATGAGCAGTTCTTC.

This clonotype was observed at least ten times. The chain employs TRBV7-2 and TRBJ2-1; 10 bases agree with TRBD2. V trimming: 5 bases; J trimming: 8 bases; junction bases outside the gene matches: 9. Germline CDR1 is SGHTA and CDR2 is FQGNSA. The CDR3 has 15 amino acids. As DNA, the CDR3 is TGTGCCAGCAGCCTCCTAGCGGGAGTTATAGATGAGCAGTTCTTC. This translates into CASSLLAGVIDEQFF.

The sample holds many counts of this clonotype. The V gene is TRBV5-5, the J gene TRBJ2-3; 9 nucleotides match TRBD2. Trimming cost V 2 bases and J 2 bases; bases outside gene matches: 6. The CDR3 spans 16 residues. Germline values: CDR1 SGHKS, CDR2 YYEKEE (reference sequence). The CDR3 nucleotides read TGTGCCAGCAGCTTACTAATAGCGGGGGCCACAGATACGCAGTATTTT. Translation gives CASSLLIAGATDTQYF.

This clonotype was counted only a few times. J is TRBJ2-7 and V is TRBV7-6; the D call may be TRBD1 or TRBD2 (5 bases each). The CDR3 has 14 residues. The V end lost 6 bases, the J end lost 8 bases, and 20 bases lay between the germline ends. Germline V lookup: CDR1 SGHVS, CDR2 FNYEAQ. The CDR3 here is CASSSPGPVLKQYF. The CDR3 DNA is TGTGCCAGCAGTTCACCGGGACCGGTGTTGAAGCAGTACTTC.

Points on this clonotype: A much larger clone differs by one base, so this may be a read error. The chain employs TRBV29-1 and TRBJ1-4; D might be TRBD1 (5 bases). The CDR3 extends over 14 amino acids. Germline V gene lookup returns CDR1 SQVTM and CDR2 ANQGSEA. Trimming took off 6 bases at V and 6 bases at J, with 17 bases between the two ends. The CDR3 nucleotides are TGCAGCGTCGCCCTTGGGGGGGTGCATGAAAAACTGTTTTTT. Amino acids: CSVALGGVHEKLFF.